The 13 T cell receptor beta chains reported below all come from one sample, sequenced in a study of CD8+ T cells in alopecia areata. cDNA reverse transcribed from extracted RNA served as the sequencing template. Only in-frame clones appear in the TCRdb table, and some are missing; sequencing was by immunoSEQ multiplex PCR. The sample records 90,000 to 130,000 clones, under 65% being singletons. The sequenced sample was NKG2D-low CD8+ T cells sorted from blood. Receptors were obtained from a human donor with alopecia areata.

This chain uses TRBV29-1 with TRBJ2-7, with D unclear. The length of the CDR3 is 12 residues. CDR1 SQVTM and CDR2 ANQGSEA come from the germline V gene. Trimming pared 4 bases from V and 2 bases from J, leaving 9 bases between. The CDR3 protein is CSVVEGTYEQYF. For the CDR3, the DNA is TGCAGCGTTGTCGAAGGAACCTACGAGCAGTACTTC.

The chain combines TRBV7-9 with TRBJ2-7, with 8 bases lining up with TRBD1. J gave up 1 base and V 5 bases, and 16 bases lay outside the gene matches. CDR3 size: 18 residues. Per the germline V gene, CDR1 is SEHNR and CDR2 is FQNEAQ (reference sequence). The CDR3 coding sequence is TGTGCCAGCAGCCCGGGACCTATCTCCCAGGGGGCGTCCTACGAGCAGTACTTC. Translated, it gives CASSPGPISQGASYEQYF. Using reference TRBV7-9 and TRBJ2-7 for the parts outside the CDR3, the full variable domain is DTGVSQNPRHKITKRGQNVTFRCDPISEHNRLYWYRQTLGQGPEFLTYFQNEAQLEKSRLLSDRFSAERPKGSFSTLEIQRTEQGDSAMYLCASSPGPISQGASYEQYFGPGTRLTVT.

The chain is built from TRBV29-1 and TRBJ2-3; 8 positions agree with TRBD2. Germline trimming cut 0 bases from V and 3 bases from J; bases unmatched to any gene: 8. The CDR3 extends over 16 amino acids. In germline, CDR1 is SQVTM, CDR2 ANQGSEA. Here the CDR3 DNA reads TGCAGCGTTGAAGATCTAGCGGGTCATGGGACAGATACGCAGTATTTT. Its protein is CSVEDLAGHGTDTQYF.

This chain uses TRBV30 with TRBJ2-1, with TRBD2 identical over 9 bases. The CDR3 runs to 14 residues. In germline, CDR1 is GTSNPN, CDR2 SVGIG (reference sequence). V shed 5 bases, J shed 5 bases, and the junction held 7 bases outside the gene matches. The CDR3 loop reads CAWGGSGSHNEQFF. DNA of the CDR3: TGTGCCTGGGGGGGTAGCGGGAGTCACAATGAGCAGTTCTTC.

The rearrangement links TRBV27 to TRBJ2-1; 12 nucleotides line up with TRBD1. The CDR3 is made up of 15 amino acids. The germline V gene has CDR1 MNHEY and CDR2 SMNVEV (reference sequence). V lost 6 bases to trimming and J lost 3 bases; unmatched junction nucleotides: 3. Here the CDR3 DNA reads TGTGCCAGCAGGGGGACAGGGGGCAACTACAATGAGCAGTTCTTC. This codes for CASRGTGGNYNEQFF.

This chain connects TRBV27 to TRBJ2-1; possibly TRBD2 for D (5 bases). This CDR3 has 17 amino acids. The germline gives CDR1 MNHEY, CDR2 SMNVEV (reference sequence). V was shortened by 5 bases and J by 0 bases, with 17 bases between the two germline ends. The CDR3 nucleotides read TGTGCCAGCAGTCCCGCCGCGACTACTAGCTCCTACAATGAGCAGTTCTTC. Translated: CASSPAATTSSYNEQFF.

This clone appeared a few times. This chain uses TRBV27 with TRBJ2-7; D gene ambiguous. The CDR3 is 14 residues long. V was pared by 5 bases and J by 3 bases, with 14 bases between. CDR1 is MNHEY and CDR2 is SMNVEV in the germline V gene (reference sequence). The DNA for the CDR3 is TGTGCCAGCAGTCCTGCACGCATTGGCTACGAGCAGTACTTC. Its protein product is CASSPARIGYEQYF.

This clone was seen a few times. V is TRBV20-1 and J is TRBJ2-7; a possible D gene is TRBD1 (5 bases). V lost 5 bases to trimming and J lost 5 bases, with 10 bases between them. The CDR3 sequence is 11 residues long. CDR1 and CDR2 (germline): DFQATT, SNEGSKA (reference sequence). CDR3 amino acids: CSALRVHEQYF. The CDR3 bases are TGCAGTGCTCTCAGGGTCCACGAGCAGTACTTC.

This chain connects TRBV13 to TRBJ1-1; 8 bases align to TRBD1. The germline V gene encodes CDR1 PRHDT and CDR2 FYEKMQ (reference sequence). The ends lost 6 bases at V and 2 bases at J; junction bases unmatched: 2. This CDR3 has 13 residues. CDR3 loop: CASRSGGNTEAFF. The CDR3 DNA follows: TGTGCCAGCAGGTCAGGGGGCAACACTGAAGCTTTCTTT.

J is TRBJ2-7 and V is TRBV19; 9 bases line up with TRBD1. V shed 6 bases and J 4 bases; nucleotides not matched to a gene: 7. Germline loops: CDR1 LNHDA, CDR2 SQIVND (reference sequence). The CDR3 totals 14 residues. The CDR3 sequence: CASSNRGRGYEQYF. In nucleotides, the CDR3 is TGTGCCAGTAGCAACAGGGGGCGCGGGTACGAGCAGTACTTC.

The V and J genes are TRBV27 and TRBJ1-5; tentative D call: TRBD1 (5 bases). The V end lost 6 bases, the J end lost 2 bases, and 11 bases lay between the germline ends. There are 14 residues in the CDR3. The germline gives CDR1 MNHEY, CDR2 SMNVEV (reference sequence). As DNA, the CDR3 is TGTGCCAGCAGGGCTCAGGGTGGCAATCAGCCCCAGCATTTT. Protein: CASRAQGGNQPQHF.

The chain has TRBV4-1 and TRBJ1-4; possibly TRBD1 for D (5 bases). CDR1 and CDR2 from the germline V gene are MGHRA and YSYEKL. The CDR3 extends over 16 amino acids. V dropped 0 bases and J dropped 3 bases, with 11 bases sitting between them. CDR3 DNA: TGCGCCAGCAGCCAAGATCCACAGGCAGCTAATGAAAAACTGTTTTTT. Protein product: CASSQDPQAANEKLFF.

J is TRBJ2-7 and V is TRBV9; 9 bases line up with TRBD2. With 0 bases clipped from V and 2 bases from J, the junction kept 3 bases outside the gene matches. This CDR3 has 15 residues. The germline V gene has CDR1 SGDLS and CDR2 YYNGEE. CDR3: CASSVGTSATYEQYF. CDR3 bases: TGTGCCAGCAGCGTAGGGACTAGCGCTACCTACGAGCAGTACTTC.